These T cell receptor beta chains were read from a single sample in a study of T cell repertoires in cytomegalovirus infection. One entry per CDR3 protein results from TCRdb running MiXCR on the reads. The sample consists of roughly 90,000 distinct CDR3 sequences, approximately 30% of them appearing once. Which antigens these TCRs recognize remains unknown. This material consisted of CD8+ T cells from cultured PBMCs, taken from culture after CMV antigen stimulation. These TCRs come from a human donor in good health (CMV status not recorded). Some clones in this sample may be carry-over from other donors' samples. Each CDR3 is given with its conserved first and last residue. The D gene is left open where the match is weak. The size field is filled for only some rows; it gives once, few, many or a size class.

clone_size	v_call	d_call	j_call	cdr3_nt	cdr3_aa
many	TRBV7-8	TRBD1	TRBJ1-1	TGTGCCAGCAGCTTAGGGACACAGGGGGCGGCGAACACTGAAGCTTTCTTT	CASSLGTQGAANTEAFF
many	TRBV7-2	NA	TRBJ2-7	TGTGCCAGCAGCTTAGGTGGGACAAGTTACGAGCAGTACTTC	CASSLGGTSYEQYF
few	TRBV4-1	NA	TRBJ2-1	TGCGCCAGCAGCCAAGAGAGCTGGAACTACAATGAGCAGTTCTTC	CASSQESWNYNEQFF
NA	TRBV7-9	TRBD1	TRBJ1-4	TGTGCCAGCAGCTTAGCCGAGGGGGCCGATGAAAAACTGTTTTTT	CASSLAEGADEKLFF
few	TRBV7-6	TRBD1	TRBJ1-1	TGTGCCAGCAGCTCACTCTCGACAGGGATAACGGTAACTGAAGCTTTCTTT	CASSSLSTGITVTEAFF
once	TRBV4-1	NA	TRBJ1-6	TGCGCCAGCAGCCTAGAGGGGGTTTCGTCCGGGGCACCCCTCCACTTT	CASSLEGVSSGAPLHF
NA	TRBV11-2	NA	TRBJ1-1	TGTGCCAGCAGCGTGGGACAGAACACTGAAGCTTTCTTT	CASSVGQNTEAFF
few	TRBV29-1	TRBD1	TRBJ1-2	TGCAGCGTAGACGGACAGGGTGGGGGCTACACCTTC	CSVDGQGGGYTF
few	TRBV7-3	NA	TRBJ2-1	TGTGCCAGCAGCTACCAGGGCAATGAGCAGTTCTTC	CASSYQGNEQFF
NA	TRBV27	TRBD1	TRBJ1-3	TGTGCCAGCAGTTTCTCGACAGGGGGAACTAACACCATATATTTT	CASSFSTGGTNTIYF
NA	TRBV7-9	NA	TRBJ1-1	TGTGCCAGCAGCTTAGGGGCAGCTTTCATGAACACTGAAGCTTTCTTT	CASSLGAAFMNTEAFF
many	TRBV6-1	TRBD1	TRBJ1-1	TGTGCCAGCAGTGGACGGACAGGCCTGAACACTGAAGCTTTCTTT	CASSGRTGLNTEAFF